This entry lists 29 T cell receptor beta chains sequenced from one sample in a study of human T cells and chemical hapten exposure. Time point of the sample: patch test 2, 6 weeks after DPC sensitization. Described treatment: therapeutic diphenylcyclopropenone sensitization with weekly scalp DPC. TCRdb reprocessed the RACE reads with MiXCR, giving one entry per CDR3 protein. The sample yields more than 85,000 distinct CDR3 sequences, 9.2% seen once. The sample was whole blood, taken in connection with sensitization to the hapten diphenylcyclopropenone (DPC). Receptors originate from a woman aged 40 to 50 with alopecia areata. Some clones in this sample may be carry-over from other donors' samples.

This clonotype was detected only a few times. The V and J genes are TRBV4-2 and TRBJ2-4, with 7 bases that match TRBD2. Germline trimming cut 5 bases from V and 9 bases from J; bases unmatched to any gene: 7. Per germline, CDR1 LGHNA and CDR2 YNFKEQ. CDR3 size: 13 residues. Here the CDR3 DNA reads TGTGCCAGCAGCGCGCGGGGGAGTGTCATTCAGTACTTC. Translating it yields CASSARGSVIQYF.

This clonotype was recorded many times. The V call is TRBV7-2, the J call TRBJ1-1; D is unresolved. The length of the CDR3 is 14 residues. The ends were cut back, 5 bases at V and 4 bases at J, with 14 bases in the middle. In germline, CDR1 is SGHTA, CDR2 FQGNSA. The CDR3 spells CASSRTKRSTEAFF. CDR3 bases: TGTGCCAGCAGCCGGACGAAGAGGAGCACTGAAGCTTTCTTT.

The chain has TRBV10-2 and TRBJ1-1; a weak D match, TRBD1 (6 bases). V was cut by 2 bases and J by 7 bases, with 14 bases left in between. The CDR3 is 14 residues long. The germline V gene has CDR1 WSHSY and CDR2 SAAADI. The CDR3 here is CASSEVEGGGEAFF. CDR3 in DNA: TGCGCCAGCAGTGAGGTTGAGGGGGGCGGTGAAGCTTTCTTT.

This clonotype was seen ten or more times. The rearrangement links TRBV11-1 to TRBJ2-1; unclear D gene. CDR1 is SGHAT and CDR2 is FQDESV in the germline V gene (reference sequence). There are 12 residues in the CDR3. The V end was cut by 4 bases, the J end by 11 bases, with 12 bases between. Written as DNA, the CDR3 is TGTGCCAGCAGCTATGAAAATCCCCAGCAGTTCTTC. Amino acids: CASSYENPQQFF.

The CDR3 spells CASTRGGRGNGELFF. The CDR3 DNA reads TGTGCCAGCACTCGAGGGGGTCGTGGCAACGGGGAGCTGTTTTTT. The chain employs TRBV2 and TRBJ2-2; maybe TRBD1 (6 bases). This CDR3 comprises 15 residues. Per germline, CDR1 SNHLY and CDR2 FYNNEI. V was clipped by 7 bases and J by 7 bases, with 19 bases between them.

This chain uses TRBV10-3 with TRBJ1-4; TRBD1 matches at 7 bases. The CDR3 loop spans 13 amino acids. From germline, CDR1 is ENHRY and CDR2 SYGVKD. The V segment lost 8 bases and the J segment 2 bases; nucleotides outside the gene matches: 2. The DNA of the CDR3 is TGTGCCATCCAGGGACAGACTAATGAAAAACTGTTTTTT. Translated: CAIQGQTNEKLFF.

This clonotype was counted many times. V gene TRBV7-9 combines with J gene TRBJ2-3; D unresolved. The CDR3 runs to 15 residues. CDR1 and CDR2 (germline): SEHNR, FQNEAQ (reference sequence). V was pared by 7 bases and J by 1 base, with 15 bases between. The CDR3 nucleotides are TGTGCCAGCACCCCCCCGGGCGTCCGCACAGATACGCAGTATTTT. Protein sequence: CASTPPGVRTDTQYF.

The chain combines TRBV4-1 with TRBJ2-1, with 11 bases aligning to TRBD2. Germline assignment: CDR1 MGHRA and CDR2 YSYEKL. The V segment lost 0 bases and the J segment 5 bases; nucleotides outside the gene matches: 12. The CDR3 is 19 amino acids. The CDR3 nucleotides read TGCGCCAGCAGCCAAGATCTACTAGCGGGGGCCCTGCCCGACAATGAGCAGTTCTTC. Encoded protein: CASSQDLLAGALPDNEQFF.

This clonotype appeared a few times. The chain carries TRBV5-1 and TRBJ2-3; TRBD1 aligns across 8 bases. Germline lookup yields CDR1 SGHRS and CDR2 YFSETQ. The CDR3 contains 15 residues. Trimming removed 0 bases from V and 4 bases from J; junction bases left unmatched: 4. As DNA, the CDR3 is TGCGCCAGCAGCTTGGGACAGGGGACGGCAGATACGCAGTATTTT. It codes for CASSLGQGTADTQYF.

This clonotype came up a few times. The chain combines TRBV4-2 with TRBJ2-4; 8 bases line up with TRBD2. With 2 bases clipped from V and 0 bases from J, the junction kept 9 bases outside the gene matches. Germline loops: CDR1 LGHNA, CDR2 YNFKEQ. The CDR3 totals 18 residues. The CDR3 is CASSQSSGIFLAKNIQYF. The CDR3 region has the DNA TGTGCCAGCAGCCAAAGTAGCGGGATCTTTCTAGCCAAAAACATTCAGTACTTC.

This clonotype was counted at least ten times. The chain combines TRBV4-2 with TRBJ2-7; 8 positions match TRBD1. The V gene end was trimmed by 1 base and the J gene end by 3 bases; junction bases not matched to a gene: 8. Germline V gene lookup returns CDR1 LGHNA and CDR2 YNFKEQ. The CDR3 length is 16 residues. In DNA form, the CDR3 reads TGTGCCAGCAGCCAAGGATCGGGACAGGCATACTACGAGCAGTACTTC. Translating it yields CASSQGSGQAYYEQYF.

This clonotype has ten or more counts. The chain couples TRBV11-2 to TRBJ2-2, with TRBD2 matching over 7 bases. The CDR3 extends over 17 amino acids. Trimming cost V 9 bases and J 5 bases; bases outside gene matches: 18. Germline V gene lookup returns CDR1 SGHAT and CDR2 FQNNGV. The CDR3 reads CASQTGGVGPMTGELFF. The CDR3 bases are TGTGCCAGTCAAACGGGAGGTGTGGGCCCGATGACCGGGGAGCTGTTTTTT. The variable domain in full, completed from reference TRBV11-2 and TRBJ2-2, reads EAGVAQSPRYKIIEKRQSVAFWCNPISGHATLYWYQQILGQGPKLLIQFQNNGVVDDSQLPKDRFSAERLKGVDSTLKIQPAKLEDSAVYLCASQTGGVGPMTGELFFGEGSRLTVL.

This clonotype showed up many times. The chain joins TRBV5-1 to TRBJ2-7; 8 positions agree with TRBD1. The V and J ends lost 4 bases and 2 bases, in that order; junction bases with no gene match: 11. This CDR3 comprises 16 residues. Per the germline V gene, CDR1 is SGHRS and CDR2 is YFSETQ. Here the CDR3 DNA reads TGCGCCAGCAGCAGTGCGACCGGGACAGGAGCCTACGAGCAGTACTTC. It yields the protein CASSSATGTGAYEQYF.

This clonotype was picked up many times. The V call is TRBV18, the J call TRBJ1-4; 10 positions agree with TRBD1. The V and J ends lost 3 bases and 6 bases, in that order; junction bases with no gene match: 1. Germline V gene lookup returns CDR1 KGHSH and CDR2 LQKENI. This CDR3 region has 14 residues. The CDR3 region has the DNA TGTGCCAGCTCACCCGGGACAGGGGATGAAAAACTGTTTTTT. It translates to CASSPGTGDEKLFF. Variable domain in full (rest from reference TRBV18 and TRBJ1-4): NAGVMQNPRHLVRRRGQEARLRCSPMKGHSHVYWYRQLPEEGLKFMVYLQKENIIDESGMPKERFSAEFPKEGPSILRIQQVVRGDSAAYFCASSPGTGDEKLFFGSGTQLSVL.

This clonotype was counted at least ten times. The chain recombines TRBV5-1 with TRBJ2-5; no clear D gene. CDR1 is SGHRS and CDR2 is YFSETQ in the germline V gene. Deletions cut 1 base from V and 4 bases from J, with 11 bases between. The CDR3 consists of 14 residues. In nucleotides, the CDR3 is TGCGCCAGCAGCTTGAACGATGGGCCAGAGACCCAGTACTTC. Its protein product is CASSLNDGPETQYF.

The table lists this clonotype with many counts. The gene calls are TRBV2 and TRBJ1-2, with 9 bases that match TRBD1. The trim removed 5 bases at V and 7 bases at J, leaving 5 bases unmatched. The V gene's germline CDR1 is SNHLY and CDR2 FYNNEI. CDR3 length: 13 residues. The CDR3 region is CASSPGTGTGYTF. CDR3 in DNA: TGTGCCAGCAGTCCCGGGACAGGGACTGGCTACACCTTC.

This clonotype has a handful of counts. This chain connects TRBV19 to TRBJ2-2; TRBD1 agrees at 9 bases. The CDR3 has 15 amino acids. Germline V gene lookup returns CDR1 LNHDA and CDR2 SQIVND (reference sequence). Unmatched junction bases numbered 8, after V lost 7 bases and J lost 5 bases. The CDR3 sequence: CASIPGQGRTGELFF. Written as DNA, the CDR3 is TGTGCCAGTATCCCTGGACAGGGGAGAACCGGGGAGCTGTTTTTT.

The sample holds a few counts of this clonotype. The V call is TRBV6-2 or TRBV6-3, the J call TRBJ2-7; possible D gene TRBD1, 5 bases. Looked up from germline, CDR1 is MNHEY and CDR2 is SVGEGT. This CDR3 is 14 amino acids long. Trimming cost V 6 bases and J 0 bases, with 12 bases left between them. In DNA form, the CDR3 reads TGTGCCAGCAGGAAGGGGCGGCTCTCCTACGAGCAGTACTTC. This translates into CASRKGRLSYEQYF.

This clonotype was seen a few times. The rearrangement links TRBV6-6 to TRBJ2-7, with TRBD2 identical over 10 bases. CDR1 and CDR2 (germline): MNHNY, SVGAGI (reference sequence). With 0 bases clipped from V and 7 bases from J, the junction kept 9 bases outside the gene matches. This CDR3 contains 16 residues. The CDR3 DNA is TGTGCCAGCAGTTACTCCCAGCTAGCGGGGGCGGGGGAGCAGTACTTC. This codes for CASSYSQLAGAGEQYF.

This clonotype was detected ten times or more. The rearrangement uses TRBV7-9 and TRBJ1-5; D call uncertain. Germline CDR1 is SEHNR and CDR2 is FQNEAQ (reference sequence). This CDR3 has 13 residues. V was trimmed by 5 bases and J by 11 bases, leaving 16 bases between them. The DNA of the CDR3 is TGTGCCAGCAGCCCGGGAGTTGGGGTGGCCCAGCATTTT. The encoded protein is CASSPGVGVAQHF.

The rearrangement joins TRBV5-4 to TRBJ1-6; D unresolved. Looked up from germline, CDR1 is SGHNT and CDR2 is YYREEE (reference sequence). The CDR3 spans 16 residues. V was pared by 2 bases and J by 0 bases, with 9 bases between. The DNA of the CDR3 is TGTGCCAGCAGCTTTGGAGGGAGCTCCTATAATTCACCCCTCCACTTT. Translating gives CASSFGGSSYNSPLHF.

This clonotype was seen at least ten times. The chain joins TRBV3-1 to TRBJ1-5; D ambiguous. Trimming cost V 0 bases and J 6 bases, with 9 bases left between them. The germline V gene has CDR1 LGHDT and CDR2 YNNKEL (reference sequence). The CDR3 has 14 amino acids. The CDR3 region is CASSQDSWPQPQHF. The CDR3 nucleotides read TGTGCCAGCAGCCAAGATTCATGGCCTCAGCCCCAGCATTTT.

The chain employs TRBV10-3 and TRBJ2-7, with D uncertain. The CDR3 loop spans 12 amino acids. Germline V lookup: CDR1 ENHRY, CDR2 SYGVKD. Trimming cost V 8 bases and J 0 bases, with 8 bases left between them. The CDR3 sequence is CAIGQSSYEQYF. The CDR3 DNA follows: TGTGCCATCGGCCAGAGCTCCTACGAGCAGTACTTC.

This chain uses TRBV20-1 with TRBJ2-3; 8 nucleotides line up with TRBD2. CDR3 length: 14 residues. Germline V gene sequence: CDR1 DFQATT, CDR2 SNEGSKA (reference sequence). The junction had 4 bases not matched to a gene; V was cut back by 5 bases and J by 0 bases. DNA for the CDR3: TGCAGTGCTTACAGCGGGAGAAGCACAGATACGCAGTATTTT. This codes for CSAYSGRSTDTQYF.

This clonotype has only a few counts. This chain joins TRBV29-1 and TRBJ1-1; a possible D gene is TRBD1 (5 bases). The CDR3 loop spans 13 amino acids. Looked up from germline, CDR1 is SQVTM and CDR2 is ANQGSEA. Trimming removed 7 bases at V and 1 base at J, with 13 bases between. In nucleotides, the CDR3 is TGCAGCGGTCTCCGGGGGGAGAACACTGAAGCTTTCTTT. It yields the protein CSGLRGENTEAFF.

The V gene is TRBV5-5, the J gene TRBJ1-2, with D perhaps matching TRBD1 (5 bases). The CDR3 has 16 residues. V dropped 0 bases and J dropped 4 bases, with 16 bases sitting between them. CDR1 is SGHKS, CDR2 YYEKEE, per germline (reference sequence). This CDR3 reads CASSLANIGARYGYTF. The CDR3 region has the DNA TGTGCCAGCAGCTTGGCCAATATCGGGGCCCGCTATGGCTACACCTTC.

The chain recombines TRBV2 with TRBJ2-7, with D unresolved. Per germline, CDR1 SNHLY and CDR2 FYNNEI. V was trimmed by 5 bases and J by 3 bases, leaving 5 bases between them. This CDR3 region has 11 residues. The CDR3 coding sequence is TGTGCCAGCAGTATAAACTACGAGCAGTACTTC. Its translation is CASSINYEQYF.

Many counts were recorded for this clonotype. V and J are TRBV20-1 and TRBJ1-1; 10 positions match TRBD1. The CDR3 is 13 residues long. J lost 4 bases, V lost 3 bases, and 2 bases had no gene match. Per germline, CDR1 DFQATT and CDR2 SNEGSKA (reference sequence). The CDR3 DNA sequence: TGCAGTGCTAGTCGGGACAGGGGCACTGAAGCTTTCTTT. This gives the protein CSASRDRGTEAFF.

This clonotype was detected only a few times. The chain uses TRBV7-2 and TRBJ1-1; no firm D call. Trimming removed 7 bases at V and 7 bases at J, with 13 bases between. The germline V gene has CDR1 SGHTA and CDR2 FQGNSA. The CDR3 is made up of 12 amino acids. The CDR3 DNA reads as TGTGCCAGCATTTTTTGGGGTCTTGAAGCTTTCTTT. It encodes CASIFWGLEAFF.